This T cell receptor (beta chain) was sequenced for a study of blood T cell repertoires in COVID-19. Looking at the study overall: The origin of the acute and convalescent COVID-19 samples was the United States, Italy and Spain.

Sequenced by immunoSEQ multiplex PCR; TCRdb stores in-frame clones only, minus some. The table lists over 70,000 clones, approximately 83% of them singletons. The trim removed 2 bases at V and 4 bases at J, leaving 2 bases unmatched. CDR3 length: 15 residues. The sequenced sample was peripheral blood. The sequence was obtained from a human donor in a cohort sampled during active COVID-19. V usage is TRBV23-1 and J usage is TRBJ2-2; TRBD1 aligns across 9 bases. TRBV23-1 is an ORF, with its function uncertain. The chain's CDR3 is CASSQQTGGTGELFF. The CDR3 DNA reads as TGCGCCAGCAGTCAACAGACAGGGGGCACCGGGGAGCTGTTTTTT.